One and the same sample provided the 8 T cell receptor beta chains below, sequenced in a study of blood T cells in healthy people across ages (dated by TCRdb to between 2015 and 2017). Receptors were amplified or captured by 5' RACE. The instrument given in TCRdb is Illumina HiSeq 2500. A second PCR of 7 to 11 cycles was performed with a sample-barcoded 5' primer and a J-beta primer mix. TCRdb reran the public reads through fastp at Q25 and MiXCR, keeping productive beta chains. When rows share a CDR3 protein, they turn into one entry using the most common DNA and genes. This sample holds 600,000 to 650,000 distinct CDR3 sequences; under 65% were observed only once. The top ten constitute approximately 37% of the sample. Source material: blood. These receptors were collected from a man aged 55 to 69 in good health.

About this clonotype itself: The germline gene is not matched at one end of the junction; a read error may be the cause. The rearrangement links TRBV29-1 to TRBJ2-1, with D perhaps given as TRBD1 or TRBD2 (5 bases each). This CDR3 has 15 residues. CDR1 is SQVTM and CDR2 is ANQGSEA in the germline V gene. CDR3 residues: CGVGDHLRSYNEQFF. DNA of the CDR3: TGCGGCGTGGGGGACCATCTTAGGTCCTACAATGAGCAGTTCTTC.

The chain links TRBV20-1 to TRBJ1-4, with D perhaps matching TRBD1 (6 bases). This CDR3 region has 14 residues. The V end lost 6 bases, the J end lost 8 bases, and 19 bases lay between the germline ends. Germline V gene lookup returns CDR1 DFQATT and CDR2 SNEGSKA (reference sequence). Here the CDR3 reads CSAPRGIGGEKLFF. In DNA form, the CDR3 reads TGCAGTGCCCCACGGGGGATAGGGGGAGAAAAACTGTTTTTT.

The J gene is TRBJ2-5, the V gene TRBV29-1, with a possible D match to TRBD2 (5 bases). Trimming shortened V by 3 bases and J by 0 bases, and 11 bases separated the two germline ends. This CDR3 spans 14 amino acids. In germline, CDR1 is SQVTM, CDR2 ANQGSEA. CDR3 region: CSVDVRAYQETQYF. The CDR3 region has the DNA TGCAGCGTTGACGTGCGGGCGTACCAAGAGACCCAGTACTTC. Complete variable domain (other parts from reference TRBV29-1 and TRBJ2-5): SAVISQKPSRDICQRGTSLTIQCQVDSQVTMMFWYRQQPGQSLTLIATANQGSEATYESGFVIDKFPISRPNLTFSTLTVSNMSPEDSSIYLCSVDVRAYQETQYFGPGTRLLVL.

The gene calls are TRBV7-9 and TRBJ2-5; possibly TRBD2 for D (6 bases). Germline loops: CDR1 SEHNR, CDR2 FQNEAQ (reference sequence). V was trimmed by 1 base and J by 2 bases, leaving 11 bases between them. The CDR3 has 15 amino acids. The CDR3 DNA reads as TGTGCCAGCAGCTTAGGTGAAAGCGGGCAAGAGACCCAGTACTTC. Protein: CASSLGESGQETQYF. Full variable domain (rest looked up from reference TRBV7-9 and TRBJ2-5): DTGVSQNPRHKITKRGQNVTFRCDPISEHNRLYWYRQTLGQGPEFLTYFQNEAQLEKSRLLSDRFSAERPKGSFSTLEIQRTEQGDSAMYLCASSLGESGQETQYFGPGTRLLVL.

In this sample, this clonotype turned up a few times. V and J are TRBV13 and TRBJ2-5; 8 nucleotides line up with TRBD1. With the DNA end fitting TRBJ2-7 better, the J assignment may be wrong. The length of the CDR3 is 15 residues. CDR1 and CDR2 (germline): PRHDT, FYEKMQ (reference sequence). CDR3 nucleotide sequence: TGTGCCAGCAGCGGAAGACAGGGGCCCACCTACGAGCAGTACTTC. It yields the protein CASSGRQGPTYEQYF.

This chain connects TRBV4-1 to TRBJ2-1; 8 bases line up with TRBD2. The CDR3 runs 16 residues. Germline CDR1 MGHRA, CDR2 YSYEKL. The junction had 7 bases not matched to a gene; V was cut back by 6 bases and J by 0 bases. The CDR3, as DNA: TGCGCCAGCAGACCTTTCCTAGCGGGCTCCTACAATGAGCAGTTCTTC. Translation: CASRPFLAGSYNEQFF.

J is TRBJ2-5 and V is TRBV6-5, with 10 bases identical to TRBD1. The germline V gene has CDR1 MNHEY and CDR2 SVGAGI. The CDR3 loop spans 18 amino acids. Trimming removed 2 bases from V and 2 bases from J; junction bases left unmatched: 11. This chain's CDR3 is CASSYPSDRGLLQETQYF. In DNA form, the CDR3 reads TGTGCCAGCAGTTACCCCTCTGACAGGGGGCTCTTACAAGAGACCCAGTACTTC.

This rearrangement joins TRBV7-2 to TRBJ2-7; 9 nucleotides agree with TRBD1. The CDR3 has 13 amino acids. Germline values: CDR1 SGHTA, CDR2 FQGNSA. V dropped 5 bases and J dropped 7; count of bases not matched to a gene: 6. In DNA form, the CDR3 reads TGTGCCAGCAGCGTAGGGACAGGGCGTGAGCAGTACTTC. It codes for CASSVGTGREQYF.